Reported below is one TCR beta chain. This CDR3 is 15 amino acids long. V was trimmed by 0 bases and J by 7 bases, leaving 13 bases between them. Germline V lookup: CDR1 LNHDA, CDR2 SQIVND (reference sequence). The sample belongs to a study of cytomegalovirus exposure and HLA in healthy donors. Primers included in the PCR were 60 Vbeta and 13 Jbeta primers. Assay: immunoSEQ multiplex PCR; the TCRdb copy retains only in-frame clones and omits some. The sample includes under 200,000 clones, just under 80% seen only once; the top ten take roughly 6%. Sequenced: PBMCs. The TCR comes from a woman aged 30 to 39 in good health and CMV-seropositive. V gene TRBV19 combines with J gene TRBJ1-5, with D possibly TRBD1 on 6 matching bases. The CDR3: CASSIDTGRGQPQHF. The CDR3 DNA reads as TGTGCCAGTAGTATAGATACAGGGCGCGGGCAGCCCCAGCATTTT.